The rows below give T cell receptor beta chains drawn from one sample of a study of T cells in localized non-small cell lung cancer. Libraries were prepared by immunoSEQ multiplex PCR; TCRdb keeps only in-frame clonotypes and omits some of them. The sample consists of roughly 17,000 clones, around four fifths of them appearing once. This material consisted of peripheral blood, taken before any cancer treatment. All receptors come from an older male donor with stage III lung adenocarcinoma. The CDR3 runs from the conserved cysteine through the conserved F or W. Fields, in order: D gene, V gene, J gene, clone size, CDR3 protein, CDR3 DNA. A D gene is named only where the DNA matches it firmly. Size is omitted from some rows. Given values are once, few, many or a class for expanded clones.

-	TRBV14	TRBJ2-3	-	CASSQDLARADTQYF	TGTGCCAGCAGCCAAGATCTTGCTAGGGCAGATACGCAGTATTTT
-	TRBV7-6	TRBJ2-7	once	CASSPSGALNYEQYF	TGTGCCAGCAGCCCGTCGGGGGCTTTAAACTACGAGCAGTACTTC
-	TRBV7-2	TRBJ2-3	-	CASSLDISQNTQYF	TGTGCCAGCAGCTTAGATATTAGCCAAAATACGCAGTATTTT
-	TRBV5-1	TRBJ2-3	-	CASSWTTGTDTQYF	TGCGCCAGCAGCTGGACGACAGGCACAGATACGCAGTATTTT
-	TRBV18	TRBJ2-2	-	CASLQGSTGELFF	TGTGCCAGCTTACAGGGTAGCACCGGGGAGCTGTTTTTT
TRBD1	TRBV2	TRBJ1-2	few	CASKPGGPYGYTF	TGTGCCAGCAAACCAGGGGGACCCTATGGCTACACCTTC
-	TRBV2	TRBJ1-1	-	CASIQGTMNTEAFF	TGTGCCAGCATCCAAGGGACAATGAACACTGAAGCTTTCTTT
-	TRBV30	TRBJ1-1	-	CAWRLRGWGNTEAFF	TGTGCCTGGAGACTCAGGGGCTGGGGCAACACTGAAGCTTTCTTT
TRBD1	TRBV6-5	TRBJ1-3	-	CASSPTGGNGNTIYF	TGTGCCAGCAGTCCGACAGGGGGGAACGGAAACACCATATATTTT
-	TRBV5-4	TRBJ2-2	-	CASSPGQNTGELFF	TGTGCCAGCAGCCCAGGACAGAACACCGGGGAGCTGTTTTTT
TRBD2	TRBV27	TRBJ2-1	-	CASSSGLAGGSNEQFF	TGTGCCAGCAGTTCTGGCCTAGCGGGGGGGTCCAATGAGCAGTTCTTC
-	TRBV6-1	TRBJ2-7	-	CASSLGPGSSYEQYF	TGTGCCAGCAGTCTTGGGCCGGGGTCGTCCTACGAGCAGTACTTC
TRBD1	TRBV5-5	TRBJ1-2	-	CASSLGTGSHYGYTF	TGTGCCAGCAGCTTGGGGACAGGGTCGCACTATGGCTACACCTTC
-	TRBV29-1	TRBJ2-1	-	CSEKRNSYNEQFF	TGCAGCGAAAAGCGGAACTCCTACAATGAGCAGTTCTTC
-	TRBV9	TRBJ1-6	-	CASSASGTPVSSPLHF	TGTGCCAGCAGCGCTTCCGGGACCCCGGTATCCTCACCCCTCCACTTT
-	TRBV6-1	TRBJ2-1	-	CASSEDAAGLLGVNEQFF	TGTGCCAGCAGTGAAGACGCCGCGGGTCTACTAGGGGTCAATGAGCAGTTCTTC
TRBD2	TRBV6-4	TRBJ2-3	-	CASSAGGDTDTQYF	TGTGCCAGCAGTGCGGGGGGAGACACAGATACGCAGTATTTT
-	TRBV9	TRBJ2-2	once	CASSVGGSLGGELFF	TGTGCCAGCAGCGTAGGTGGCTCCCTCGGCGGGGAGCTGTTTTTT
-	TRBV10-3	TRBJ2-6	-	CATSSSGNSGANVLTF	TGTGCCACGTCCTCCTCAGGGAACTCTGGGGCCAACGTCCTGACTTTC
-	TRBV6-5	TRBJ1-1	-	CASSYSGAGDTEAFF	TGTGCCAGCAGTTACTCCGGGGCGGGGGACACTGAAGCTTTCTTT
TRBD1	TRBV9	TRBJ1-6	-	CASSVDGQGFSPLHF	TGTGCCAGCAGCGTAGACGGACAGGGCTTTTCACCCCTCCACTTT
-	TRBV7-9	TRBJ2-3	-	CASIGPRGTDTQYF	TGTGCCAGCATAGGTCCCCGGGGCACAGATACGCAGTATTTT
-	TRBV19	TRBJ2-1	once	CASSIPQGFTYNEQFF	TGTGCCAGTAGTATCCCTCAGGGGTTTACCTACAATGAGCAGTTCTTC
-	TRBV23-1	TRBJ2-5	-	CASRETQYF	TGCGCCAGCAGGGAGACCCAGTACTTC
-	TRBV13	TRBJ1-6	-	CASTDGNSPLHF	TGTGCCAGCACGGACGGTAATTCACCCCTCCACTTT
TRBD2	TRBV15	TRBJ2-1	-	CATSRALAGGAENSNEQFF	TGTGCCACCAGCAGAGCTCTAGCGGGGGGGGCCGAAAATTCCAATGAGCAGTTCTTC
-	TRBV18	TRBJ1-2	once	CASSPPTGLGYTF	TGTGCCAGCTCACCACCTACGGGTCTCGGCTACACCTTC
TRBD2	TRBV5-1	TRBJ2-7	once	CASSLASSGLAGTYEQYF	TGCGCCAGCAGCTTGGCCTCGAGTGGTCTAGCGGGAACCTACGAGCAGTACTTC
-	TRBV9	TRBJ1-1	-	CASSVEGGNTEAFF	TGTGCCAGCAGCGTAGAAGGGGGGAACACTGAAGCTTTCTTT
-	TRBV30	TRBJ1-5	-	CAWSRGMSGNQPQHF	TGTGCCTGGAGTAGAGGGATGTCCGGCAATCAGCCCCAGCATTTT
-	TRBV7-6	TRBJ2-7	-	CASSPPGAEQYF	TGTGCCAGCAGCCCCCCCGGGGCGGAGCAGTACTTC
-	TRBV6-5	TRBJ1-2	-	CASSDSPSAYGYTF	TGTGCCAGCAGCGACAGCCCGTCCGCCTATGGCTACACCTTC
TRBD1	TRBV10-1	TRBJ1-1	-	CASSRQGDTEAFF	TGCGCCAGCAGTCGACAGGGCGACACTGAAGCTTTCTTT
-	TRBV5-1	TRBJ1-4	-	CASSVGSNEKLFF	TGCGCCAGCAGTGTAGGATCCAATGAAAAACTGTTTTTT
-	TRBV29-1	TRBJ1-2	-	CSLLEVGAYGYTF	TGCAGCCTCCTCGAGGTTGGAGCCTATGGCTACACCTTC
-	TRBV6-5	TRBJ1-1	few	CASSYSGSNTEAFF	TGTGCCAGCAGTTACTCTGGTTCGAACACTGAAGCTTTCTTT
-	TRBV6-6	TRBJ1-1	-	CASSYFLSTKDTEAFF	TGTGCCAGCAGTTACTTTCTGTCCACAAAGGACACTGAAGCTTTCTTT